This TCR beta chain originates from a study of blood T cell repertoires in COVID-19. Per the original methods: The assay estimated nucleated cells by amplifying reference gene primers. Using immunoSEQ multiplex PCR, the repertoire was profiled, and TCRdb retains in-frame clones only, with some absent. V and J calls and clone size are as listed in that table; D and trimming were resolved from the DNA. The table shows about 380,000 clones, with approximately 90% occurring only once. Participants were aged about 18 to 100 years from about 25 US areas. V shed 3 bases and J 8 bases; nucleotides not matched to a gene: 7. The CDR3 is 14 amino acids. The germline V gene encodes CDR1 LNHDA and CDR2 SQIVND (reference sequence).

The chain is built from TRBV19 and TRBJ1-1; 9 bases map to TRBD1. Sequencing input: PBMCs or T cells enriched from blood (not recorded which). The TCR comes from a woman younger than 35 who had recovered from COVID-19. As DNA, the CDR3 is TGTGCCAGTAGTATGTACCCGGGACAGGGAGAAGCTTTCTTT. Residues: CASSMYPGQGEAFF.